This TCR beta chain comes out of a study of metastatic and nonmetastatic thyroid tumors. Trimming took off 0 bases at V and 8 bases at J, with 11 bases between the two ends. This CDR3 spans 14 amino acids. The germline gives CDR1 MNHNY, CDR2 SVGAGI (reference sequence). This clone was counted ten times or more. From the PCR reads, TCRdb re-called clones with MiXCR. The sample contains roughly 55,000 clones, around 16% of which appear only once. All patients were untreated before thyroid surgery. This clonotype was sampled from a male donor with papillary thyroid cancer or a benign thyroid nodule (not recorded which). Some clones in this sample may be carry-over from other donors' samples. Sequenced material: blood. This chain connects TRBV6-6 to TRBJ2-1; D is possibly TRBD2 (7 bases). CDR3 region: CASSYSRGGDEQFF. Here the CDR3 DNA reads TGTGCCAGCAGTTACTCTCGAGGGGGGGATGAGCAGTTCTTC.